Following are 29 T cell receptor beta chains from one sample sequenced in a study of T cells in Graves' hyperthyroidism and ophthalmopathy. RNA transcripts were the template for amplifying TCR beta CDR3 regions. The HTBI primer set served for first-round RT-PCR of the TCR CDR3. MiXCR, applied by TCRdb to the multiplex PCR reads, yields one record per CDR3 protein. The sample lists more than 550,000 distinct CDR3 sequences, roughly 20% occurring once. The sequenced material came from blood. The origin of the receptors is a woman aged 50 to 65 with Graves' hyperthyroidism that later progressed to Graves' ophthalmopathy.

Many counts were recorded for this clonotype. This chain links TRBV3-1 with TRBJ2-2; D is tentatively TRBD1 or TRBD2 (6 bases each). Germline V lookup: CDR1 LGHDT, CDR2 YNNKEL (reference sequence). The CDR3 is 15 residues long. The germline V and J ends were trimmed by 4 bases and 6 bases, with 15 bases remaining between them. The CDR3: CASSRLGGRAGELFF. CDR3 DNA: TGTGCCAGCAGCCGTTTAGGGGGGCGCGCCGGGGAGCTGTTTTTT. The full variable domain, in which reference TRBV3-1 and TRBJ2-2 provide the parts outside the CDR3, is DTAVSQTPKYLVTQMGNDKSIKCEQNLGHDTMYWYKQDSKKFLKIMFSYNNKELIINETVPNRFSPKSPDKAHLNLHINSLELGDSAVYFCASSRLGGRAGELFFGEGSRLTVL.

The sample holds many counts of this clonotype. The chain combines TRBV20-1 with TRBJ2-1; either TRBD1 or TRBD2 may supply D (5 bases each). This CDR3 contains 15 residues. Trimming took 3 bases from V and 4 from J, leaving 16 bases between them. In germline, CDR1 is DFQATT, CDR2 SNEGSKA (reference sequence). The CDR3 coding sequence is TGCAGTGCTAGTCCTCGTGGGACGGGATACAATGAGCAGTTCTTC. Translating it yields CSASPRGTGYNEQFF.

At least ten counts were recorded for this clonotype. The gene calls are TRBV19 and TRBJ1-5, with D hard to call. This CDR3 contains 15 residues. Germline lookup yields CDR1 LNHDA and CDR2 SQIVND (reference sequence). Trimming took off 5 bases at V and 2 bases at J, with 13 bases between the two ends. CDR3: CASSAAGIGNQPQHF. The DNA of the CDR3 is TGTGCCAGTAGTGCGGCGGGTATTGGCAATCAGCCCCAGCATTTT.

This clonotype has only a few counts. The J gene is TRBJ2-6, the V gene TRBV7-9; the D is unclear. The CDR3 contains 16 residues. The V end lost 1 base, the J end lost 0 bases, and 7 bases lay between the germline ends. CDR1 SEHNR and CDR2 FQNEAQ come from the germline V gene (reference sequence). The CDR3 spells CASSLGQLSGANVLTF. CDR3 DNA: TGTGCCAGCAGCTTAGGGCAGCTCTCTGGGGCCAACGTCCTGACTTTC.

The rearrangement links TRBV18 to TRBJ1-2; 10 nucleotides match TRBD1. Trimming removed 1 base from V and 4 bases from J; junction bases left unmatched: 6. The germline gives CDR1 KGHSH, CDR2 LQKENI. CDR3 size: 16 residues. The CDR3 protein is CASSPRRQGAIYGYTF. CDR3 coding DNA: TGTGCCAGCTCACCACGGAGACAGGGGGCGATCTATGGCTACACCTTC.

The sample holds a few counts of this clonotype. This rearrangement joins TRBV2 to TRBJ1-2, with a possible D match to TRBD1 (6 bases). Trimming left V 3 bases short and J 10 bases short, with 18 bases between. The germline CDR1 and CDR2 sequences are SNHLY and FYNNEI. The length of the CDR3 is 14 residues. CDR3 sequence (DNA): TGTGCCAGCAGTGACGAGGGGCAGGGGCGATTCTACACCTTC. It is translated as CASSDEGQGRFYTF.

This clonotype was seen repeatedly, ten times or more. The chain couples TRBV2 to TRBJ2-1; D is ambiguous. There are 15 residues in the CDR3. Germline CDR1 and CDR2: SNHLY and FYNNEI. V was trimmed by 7 bases and J by 0 bases, leaving 13 bases between them. This CDR3 is CASKYDGSSYNEQFF. CDR3 sequence (DNA): TGTGCCAGCAAGTACGACGGCAGCTCCTACAATGAGCAGTTCTTC.

Ten or more counts support this clonotype. The gene calls are TRBV7-3 and TRBJ2-2, with 11 nucleotides matching TRBD2. The CDR3 spans 16 residues. Germline CDR1 and CDR2: SGHTA and FQGTGA. With V trimmed by 6 bases and J by 6 bases, 9 bases remained unmatched. For the CDR3, the DNA is TGTGCCAGCAGAATGACTAGCGGGGTTGATGCCGGGGAGCTGTTTTTT. Residues: CASRMTSGVDAGELFF.

This clonotype was counted only a few times. The rearrangement uses TRBV2 and TRBJ2-5; tentatively, D is TRBD1 or TRBD2 (5 bases each). This CDR3 contains 14 residues. V was shortened by 6 bases and J by 0 bases, with 11 bases between the two germline ends. Germline CDR1 reads SNHLY; CDR2 reads FYNNEI. In DNA form, the CDR3 reads TGTGCCAGCAGAGCAGGGCGGGACCAAGAGACCCAGTACTTC. This translates into CASRAGRDQETQYF.

This clonotype occurred a few times. The genes are TRBV7-6 and TRBJ2-1, with 7 bases identical to TRBD1. The CDR3 is made up of 16 amino acids. Unmatched junction bases numbered 10, after V lost 0 bases and J lost 8 bases. Germline lookup yields CDR1 SGHVS and CDR2 FNYEAQ. The CDR3 protein is CASSLAMPGGLDEQFF. CDR3 nucleotide sequence: TGTGCCAGCAGCTTAGCTATGCCAGGGGGTCTCGATGAGCAGTTCTTC.

This clonotype was detected a few times. The rearrangement uses TRBV19 and TRBJ2-2; 9 bases are a match to TRBD2. Looked up from germline, CDR1 is LNHDA and CDR2 is SQIVND (reference sequence). The V gene end was trimmed by 6 bases and the J gene end by 6 bases; junction bases not matched to a gene: 11. The CDR3 is 16 amino acids. The CDR3 sequence is CASSPGERGAAGELFF. CDR3 nucleotides: TGTGCCAGTAGCCCAGGAGAGCGGGGGGCGGCCGGGGAGCTGTTTTTT.

This chain joins TRBV20-1 and TRBJ2-5, with TRBD2 matching over 7 bases. CDR1 DFQATT and CDR2 SNEGSKA come from the germline V gene (reference sequence). The CDR3 contains 14 residues. V shed 1 base and J 1 base; nucleotides not matched to a gene: 3. In DNA, the CDR3 is TGCAGTGCTAGAGTCGGGGGGACCCAAGAGACCCAGTACTTC. This sequence encodes CSARVGGTQETQYF.

This clonotype was seen more than once but under ten times. The V gene is TRBV7-6, the J gene TRBJ1-4, with a weak D call TRBD1 (6 bases). The V end was cut by 1 base, the J end by 4 bases, with 16 bases between. The CDR3 sequence is 17 residues long. Germline V gene lookup returns CDR1 SGHVS and CDR2 FNYEAQ. CDR3 amino acids: CASSLGGRGRNNEKLFF. CDR3 sequence (DNA): TGTGCCAGCAGCTTAGGAGGCAGGGGACGCAATAATGAAAAACTGTTTTTT.

There are a few counts of this clonotype. The chain is built from TRBV7-3 and TRBJ2-3; 12 bases agree with TRBD1. Germline values: CDR1 SGHTA, CDR2 FQGTGA. V lost 3 bases, J lost 5 bases, and 6 bases stayed unmatched. The CDR3 consists of 16 residues. This chain's CDR3 is CASSFAGQGAGDTQYF. CDR3 coding DNA: TGTGCCAGCAGCTTTGCGGGACAGGGGGCAGGAGATACGCAGTATTTT.

The chain has TRBV9 and TRBJ2-7, with TRBD1 as a possible D gene (6 bases). The CDR3 totals 15 residues. CDR1 and CDR2 from the germline V gene are SGDLS and YYNGEE. Trimming took 0 bases from V and 3 from J, leaving 13 bases between them. The DNA of the CDR3 is TGTGCCAGCAGCGTAGCCGGGACACCTCACTACGAGCAGTACTTC. This sequence encodes CASSVAGTPHYEQYF.

About this clonotype itself: An end of the junction differs from the germline gene, which may be a read error. The rearrangement links TRBV7-6 to TRBJ1-2; D is undetermined. CDR3 size: 13 residues. CDR1 and CDR2 (germline): SGHVS, FNYEAQ. The DNA for the CDR3 is TGTGCCAGCAGCGCAGACCAGCGGTATGACTACACCTTC. Its protein product is CASSADQRYDYTF.

This clonotype has a handful of counts. The chain employs TRBV29-1 and TRBJ2-5; a weak D match, TRBD1 (6 bases). Germline loops: CDR1 SQVTM, CDR2 ANQGSEA. The CDR3 has 13 residues. The ends were cut back, 3 bases at V and 2 bases at J, with 10 bases in the middle. The CDR3 protein is CSVDRQGQETQYF. The CDR3 region has the DNA TGCAGCGTTGATCGGCAGGGGCAAGAGACCCAGTACTTC.

The table lists this clonotype with many counts. The chain recombines TRBV7-2 with TRBJ2-5, with D unclear. Germline V CDR1 and CDR2: SGHTA, FQGNSA. V was clipped by 0 bases and J by 7 bases, with 18 bases between them. The CDR3 runs to 16 residues. CDR3 sequence reads: CASSLARGSARGTQYF. The DNA of the CDR3 is TGTGCCAGCAGCTTAGCGAGAGGATCTGCTCGAGGGACCCAGTACTTC.

This clonotype was found many times. This chain joins TRBV7-8 and TRBJ1-2; 7 nucleotides align to TRBD1. The germline gives CDR1 SGHVS, CDR2 FQNEAQ. This CDR3 region has 14 residues. Trimming at V came to 4 bases and at J to 5 bases, leaving 7 bases not matched to a gene. The CDR3, as DNA: TGTGCCAGCAGCTCCTTACAGGGGCAATATGGCTACACCTTC. Protein sequence: CASSSLQGQYGYTF.

V usage is TRBV27 and J usage is TRBJ2-7; the D is unclear. V lost 0 bases and J 5 bases, leaving 11 bases between the germline ends. Germline CDR1 reads MNHEY; CDR2 reads SMNVEV (reference sequence). The CDR3 spans 14 residues. The CDR3 DNA is TGTGCCAGCAGTTTATCAATCACGGGCCACGAGCAGTACTTC. Translated, it gives CASSLSITGHEQYF.

This clonotype turned up a few times. This CDR3 is CASSSTVSYGFGTF. The CDR3 DNA sequence: TGTGCCAGCAGCTCGACAGTGAGCTATGGTTTTGGCACCTTC. This chain joins TRBV7-8 and TRBJ1-2; D possibly corresponds to TRBD1 (5 bases). There are 14 residues in the CDR3. Trimming cost V 4 bases and J 13 bases, with 22 bases left between them. Germline V gives CDR1 SGHVS, CDR2 FQNEAQ.

This clonotype showed up just a few times. The CDR3 loop is CASSQDPGPYYEQYF. CDR3 bases: TGTGCCAGCAGCCAAGACCCCGGTCCCTACTACGAGCAGTACTTC. V is TRBV14 and J is TRBJ2-7; D ambiguous. This CDR3 has 15 amino acids. Germline CDR1 SGHDN, CDR2 FVKESK. Trimming took 0 bases from V and 3 from J, leaving 12 bases between them.

This clonotype was seen only a few times. The chain combines TRBV6-2 or TRBV6-3 with TRBJ2-7, with TRBD1 matching 9 bases. The CDR3 runs 14 residues. The V gene's germline CDR1 is MNHEY and CDR2 SVGEGT. The V segment lost 2 bases and the J segment 4 bases; nucleotides outside the gene matches: 3. CDR3 residues: CASSYGTGWYEQYF. In DNA form, the CDR3 reads TGTGCCAGCAGTTACGGGACAGGGTGGTACGAGCAGTACTTC.

In its sample, this clonotype was seen many times. This rearrangement joins TRBV3-1 to TRBJ2-7; D possibly corresponds to TRBD1 (8 bases). CDR3 length equals 15 residues. V lost 2 bases and J 2 bases, leaving 13 bases between the germline ends. CDR1 and CDR2 (germline): LGHDT, YNNKEL (reference sequence). CDR3 amino acids: CASSQSGTGPYEQYF. CDR3 nucleotides: TGTGCCAGCAGCCAAAGCGGGACAGGACCCTACGAGCAGTACTTC.

The V gene is TRBV13, the J gene TRBJ2-5; D unresolved. The CDR3 totals 13 residues. The V and J ends lost 0 bases and 2 bases respectively, with 4 bases between them. CDR1 is PRHDT, CDR2 FYEKMQ, per germline (reference sequence). The CDR3 region is CASSLGEQETQYF. The DNA for the CDR3 is TGTGCCAGCAGCTTAGGCGAGCAAGAGACCCAGTACTTC.

This clonotype was found many times. The rearrangement joins TRBV20-1 to TRBJ2-3; 7 bases agree with TRBD2. Germline V CDR1 and CDR2: DFQATT, SNEGSKA (reference sequence). J was trimmed by 2 bases and V by 0 bases; bases with no gene match: 8. CDR3 size: 16 residues. CDR3 sequence reads: CSARDPASGYTDTQYF. CDR3 nucleotide sequence: TGCAGTGCTAGAGATCCGGCTAGCGGTTACACAGATACGCAGTATTTT.

This clonotype showed up just a few times. The chain joins TRBV10-1 to TRBJ2-1, with 8 positions matching TRBD1. The CDR3 contains 15 residues. With 8 bases clipped from V and 0 bases from J, the junction kept 6 bases outside the gene matches. Germline loops: CDR1 WNHNN, CDR2 SYGVQD (reference sequence). CDR3 DNA: TGCGCCAGCGGGACAGGTTCTAGCTCCTACAATGAGCAGTTCTTC. Protein product: CASGTGSSSYNEQFF.

This clonotype was seen only a few times. The chain combines TRBV7-8 with TRBJ2-5, with TRBD1 as a possible D gene (5 bases). Trimming removed 2 bases from V and 4 bases from J, with 8 bases in between. The germline V gene encodes CDR1 SGHVS and CDR2 FQNEAQ. The CDR3 runs to 13 residues. CDR3 nucleotides: TGTGCCAGCAGCTTACTGCAGGGAGAGACCCAGTACTTC. Its translation is CASSLLQGETQYF.

This clonotype has at least ten counts. The CDR3 nucleotides read TGTGCCTGGAGTGCCGGGGTTCATGGCTACACCTTC. This translates into CAWSAGVHGYTF. The chain joins TRBV30 to TRBJ1-2; D remains unclear. The V end was cut by 1 base, the J end by 6 bases, with 9 bases between. CDR1 and CDR2 (germline): GTSNPN, SVGIG (reference sequence). This CDR3 region has 12 residues.